The clone carrying this T cell receptor beta chain occurred a few times. Its antigen is undetermined. A much more abundant neighbour one base away suggests this may be a read error. The sample belongs to a study of tumor and adjacent non-tumor tissue in lung cancer. Findings of the study overall: Tumor repertoires had a smaller top 100 clone share than normal lung.

Germline V gene lookup returns CDR1 MNHNY and CDR2 SVGAGI (reference sequence). The CDR3 is 12 residues long. No cell sorting was done before RNA was extracted from the tissue. A modified ARM-PCR protocol with three rounds of nested PCR amplified TCRbeta. A single record per CDR3 protein comes from TCRdb applying MiXCR to the multiplex PCR reads. The sample consists of roughly 120,000 distinct CDR3 sequences, 84% of them appearing once. The chain links TRBV6-6 to TRBJ2-7, with a possible D match to TRBD2 (5 bases). The sequenced material came from lung tumor tissue. This TCR was sampled from a man between 65 and 85 years old with non-small cell lung cancer. The CDR3 sequence: CASSPGSYKQYF. As DNA, the CDR3 is TGTGCCAGCAGCCCGGGGTCCTACAAGCAGTACTTC.